This T cell receptor (beta chain) was profiled in a study of blood T cells in healthy people across ages. At least ten counts were recorded for this clonotype. It was with a sample-barcoded 5' primer and a J-beta primer mix that a second PCR of roughly 7 to 12 cycles was run. TCRdb analysed the 5' RACE reads with MiXCR anew, one entry per CDR3 protein. Among around 800,000 distinct CDR3 sequences listed, roughly 46% were seen once. Germline values: CDR1 SGHTA, CDR2 FQGNSA. The CDR3 extends over 15 amino acids. The trim removed 5 bases at V and 3 bases at J, leaving 10 bases unmatched. The gene calls are TRBV7-2 and TRBJ2-7, with 7 positions matching TRBD2. Sequences were obtained from blood. This sequence originates from a man aged 80 or over in good health. The CDR3 is CASSDGNSGYYEQYF. The CDR3 bases are TGTGCCAGCAGCGATGGAAATAGCGGGTACTACGAGCAGTACTTC. The full variable domain, completed using reference TRBV7-2 and TRBJ2-7, is GAGVSQSPSNKVTEKGKDVELRCDPISGHTALYWYRQSLGQGLEFLIYFQGNSAPDKSGLPSDRFSAERTGGSVSTLTIQRTQQEDSAVYLCASSDGNSGYYEQYFGPGTRLTVT.